The 26 T cell receptor beta chains in this list originate from one sample, sequenced in a study of cytomegalovirus exposure and HLA in healthy donors. PCR amplification relied on 60 Vbeta primers (plus 13 Jbeta primers). Assay used: immunoSEQ multiplex PCR; TCRdb lists only in-frame clones, some missing. The sample holds around 48,000 clones. Sequencing used PBMCs. The receptors derive from a female donor in good health and CMV-seronegative.

The chain recombines TRBV30 with TRBJ2-3, with 7 nucleotides matching TRBD2. V gave up 2 bases and J gave up 4 bases; unmatched junction bases: 3. The V gene's germline CDR1 is GTSNPN and CDR2 SVGIG (reference sequence). The CDR3 length is 13 residues. CDR3: CAWSYGGADTQYF. The CDR3 DNA sequence: TGTGCCTGGAGTTATGGGGGGGCAGATACGCAGTATTTT. The whole variable domain, filled in from reference TRBV30 and TRBJ2-3, reads SQTIHQWPATLVQPVGSPLSLECTVEGTSNPNLYWYRQAAGRGLQLLFYSVGIGQISSEVPQNLSASRPQDRQFILSSKKLLLSDSGFYLCAWSYGGADTQYFGPGTRLTVL.

The V and J genes are TRBV5-1 and TRBJ2-7, with 7 bases matching TRBD2. This CDR3 spans 16 amino acids. Per germline, CDR1 SGHRS and CDR2 YFSETQ. Losses at the gene ends were 4 bases for V and 7 bases for J; bases not matched to a gene: 17. CDR3 loop: CASSRGSGTHSLEQYF. CDR3 bases: TGCGCCAGCAGCCGAGGGAGCGGGACCCATTCCCTGGAGCAGTACTTC.

The CDR3 sequence is CASTLTGGFFNYGYTF. The CDR3 DNA follows: TGTGCCAGTACTCTAACGGGAGGTTTCTTTAACTATGGCTACACCTTC. This sequence joins TRBV19 and TRBJ1-2, with no clear D. Trimming stripped 7 bases from V and 1 base from J, with 19 bases between. The germline V gene has CDR1 LNHDA and CDR2 SQIVND (reference sequence). The CDR3 has 16 amino acids. Full variable domain (rest looked up from reference TRBV19 and TRBJ1-2): DGGITQSPKYLFRKEGQNVTLSCEQNLNHDAMYWYRQDPGQGLRLIYYSQIVNDFQKGDIAEGYSVSREKKESFPLTVTSAQKNPTAFYLCASTLTGGFFNYGYTFGSGTRLTVV.

J is TRBJ1-1 and V is TRBV30; no clear D. The CDR3 is 12 amino acids. The V and J ends lost 2 bases and 1 base respectively, with 5 bases between them. Germline CDR1 reads GTSNPN; CDR2 reads SVGIG (reference sequence). The CDR3, as DNA: TGTGCCTGGAGTCAGTGGAACACTGAAGCTTTCTTT. It yields the protein CAWSQWNTEAFF.

The chain recombines TRBV9 with TRBJ2-2; no firm D call. Germline V gene data show CDR1 as SGDLS and CDR2 as YYNGEE. V lost 7 bases to trimming and J lost 4 bases, with 17 bases between them. This CDR3 has 15 amino acids. CDR3 sequence reads: CASGSSRGGTGELFF. Here the CDR3 DNA reads TGTGCCAGCGGCTCCTCCCGCGGTGGCACCGGGGAGCTGTTTTTT.

The chain uses TRBV2 and TRBJ1-1, with D tentatively TRBD1 (5 bases). The V gene's germline CDR1 is SNHLY and CDR2 FYNNEI. Trimming pared 0 bases from V and 8 bases from J, leaving 16 bases between. The CDR3 length is 15 residues. CDR3 loop: CASSEATAGNQEAFF. The CDR3 DNA follows: TGTGCCAGCAGTGAAGCTACGGCAGGGAACCAGGAAGCTTTCTTT.

The rearrangement joins TRBV5-1 to TRBJ2-3; D remains ambiguous. The CDR3 is made up of 16 amino acids. Germline values: CDR1 SGHRS, CDR2 YFSETQ. Deletions cut 1 base from V and 0 bases from J, with 12 bases between. The CDR3 is CASSLYQVGSTDTQYF. In nucleotides, the CDR3 is TGCGCCAGCAGCTTGTACCAGGTTGGGAGCACAGATACGCAGTATTTT.

The rearrangement uses TRBV9 and TRBJ2-3, with a tentative D call TRBD1 (5 bases). The V end was cut by 5 bases, the J end by 0 bases, with 19 bases between. Germline V CDR1 and CDR2: SGDLS, YYNGEE. This CDR3 is 17 amino acids long. The DNA for the CDR3 is TGTGCCAGCAGTAAGGGGCGCACACCTTCTAGCACAGATACGCAGTATTTT. Its protein product is CASSKGRTPSSTDTQYF.

The V call is TRBV5-4, the J call TRBJ2-3; D may be TRBD2 (5 bases). The CDR3 has 16 amino acids. The V gene's germline CDR1 is SGHNT and CDR2 YYREEE (reference sequence). V was cut by 4 bases and J by 0 bases, with 15 bases left in between. The DNA of the CDR3 is TGTGCCAGCAGCAGAGGGAGCCAGACTAGCACAGATACGCAGTATTTT. Protein sequence: CASSRGSQTSTDTQYF.

The gene calls are TRBV27 and TRBJ1-5; D remains unclear. Germline CDR1 is MNHEY and CDR2 is SMNVEV (reference sequence). Trimming shortened V by 2 bases and J by 5 bases, and 7 bases separated the two germline ends. The CDR3 is 13 amino acids. CDR3 bases: TGTGCCAGCAGTTTAATCGCGGATCAGCCCCAGCATTTT. It encodes CASSLIADQPQHF.

The chain's CDR3 is CASSTETGYFGEQYF. The CDR3 nucleotides read TGTGCCAGCAGCACAGAGACAGGGTACTTTGGCGAGCAGTACTTC. The chain has TRBV7-8 and TRBJ2-7, with 7 bases that match TRBD1. Germline-derived CDR1 and CDR2 are SGHVS and FQNEAQ. CDR3 length equals 15 residues. Unmatched junction bases numbered 13, after V lost 5 bases and J lost 6 bases.

The chain combines TRBV29-1 with TRBJ2-5, with TRBD2 as a possible D gene (5 bases). Germline V gene lookup returns CDR1 SQVTM and CDR2 ANQGSEA. V lost 7 bases to trimming and J lost 2 bases, with 8 bases between them. CDR3 length: 11 amino acids. CDR3 region: CSGLAQETQYF. The CDR3 nucleotides are TGCAGCGGGCTAGCTCAAGAGACCCAGTACTTC.

The V and J genes are TRBV18 and TRBJ1-5, with 8 bases identical to TRBD1. V lost 3 bases, J lost 3 bases, and 4 bases stayed unmatched. CDR3 length: 15 residues. The V gene's germline CDR1 is KGHSH and CDR2 LQKENI. CDR3 region: CASSPMDRDNQPQHF. In DNA form, the CDR3 reads TGTGCCAGCTCACCTATGGACAGGGACAATCAGCCCCAGCATTTT.

The rearrangement joins TRBV30 to TRBJ2-7; D is possibly TRBD1 (5 bases). V gave up 6 bases and J gave up 5 bases, with 20 bases separating them. The CDR3 has 14 residues. The germline gives CDR1 GTSNPN, CDR2 SVGIG (reference sequence). The chain's CDR3 is CACTGRPIPHEQYF. CDR3 DNA: TGTGCCTGCACAGGACGCCCTATCCCCCACGAGCAGTACTTC.

The chain links TRBV18 to TRBJ2-5, with unresolved D. Trimming took off 2 bases at V and 2 bases at J, with 6 bases between the two ends. Germline-derived CDR1 and CDR2 are KGHSH and LQKENI. The length of the CDR3 is 13 residues. The CDR3 reads CASSPNRQETQYF. For the CDR3, the DNA is TGTGCCAGCTCACCAAACAGACAAGAGACCCAGTACTTC.

The chain uses TRBV2 and TRBJ1-6; no clear D. V shed 2 bases and J shed 0 bases, with 8 bases lying between them. The CDR3 sequence is 16 residues long. CDR1 and CDR2 (germline): SNHLY, FYNNEI. In DNA, the CDR3 is TGTGCCAGCAGTGAACTCACGAGCTCCTATAATTCACCCCTCCACTTT. Amino acid sequence: CASSELTSSYNSPLHF.

V and J are TRBV7-6 and TRBJ1-2; 7 bases agree with TRBD1. Trimming removed 5 bases from V and 3 bases from J; junction bases left unmatched: 3. The CDR3 contains 13 residues. Germline values: CDR1 SGHVS, CDR2 FNYEAQ. CDR3 bases: TGTGCCAGCAGCCCCCAGGGGGACTATGGCTACACCTTC. As protein: CASSPQGDYGYTF.

The CDR3 spells CASRIQGAGGYTF. In nucleotides, the CDR3 is TGTGCCAGCAGGATCCAGGGGGCAGGTGGCTACACCTTC. This chain uses TRBV6-1 with TRBJ1-2; 8 bases are a match to TRBD1. V trimming: 6 bases; J trimming: 7 bases; junction bases outside the gene matches: 7. Germline V gene data show CDR1 as MNHNS and CDR2 as SASEGT. This CDR3 contains 13 residues.

V is TRBV5-6 and J is TRBJ2-4; the D is unclear. CDR3 length equals 14 residues. V shed 4 bases and J shed 6 bases, with 14 bases lying between them. In germline, CDR1 is SGHDT, CDR2 YYEEEE. In DNA, the CDR3 is TGTGCCAGCAGCCTCGGAGCGAACGGAAACATTCAGTACTTC. Translated, it gives CASSLGANGNIQYF.

This chain joins TRBV19 and TRBJ1-1; D unresolved. V was pared by 5 bases and J by 0 bases, with 10 bases between. CDR1 LNHDA and CDR2 SQIVND come from the germline V gene (reference sequence). CDR3 length: 14 residues. The CDR3: CASSGLGLNTEAFF. The CDR3 coding sequence is TGTGCCAGTAGTGGACTTGGCCTGAACACTGAAGCTTTCTTT. The full variable domain, its missing parts supplied by reference TRBV19 and TRBJ1-1, is DGGITQSPKYLFRKEGQNVTLSCEQNLNHDAMYWYRQDPGQGLRLIYYSQIVNDFQKGDIAEGYSVSREKKESFPLTVTSAQKNPTAFYLCASSGLGLNTEAFFGQGTRLTVV.

The chain couples TRBV9 to TRBJ2-1, with TRBD1 matching 8 bases. This CDR3 is built from 16 residues. Germline V CDR1 and CDR2: SGDLS, YYNGEE. V lost 0 bases and J lost 6; bases outside the gene matches: 8. CDR3 protein: CASSVDRAGGVNEQFF. The CDR3 nucleotides read TGTGCCAGCAGCGTAGATCGGGCAGGGGGCGTCAATGAGCAGTTCTTC.

The CDR3 nucleotides are TGTGCCAGCAGCTTTAACAGGGGTGAGCAGTACTTC. Its protein is CASSFNRGEQYF. V gene TRBV11-1 combines with J gene TRBJ2-7; 7 positions agree with TRBD1. The V gene's germline CDR1 is SGHAT and CDR2 FQDESV (reference sequence). Germline trimming cut 3 bases from V and 7 bases from J; bases unmatched to any gene: 3. CDR3 length: 12 residues.

The V call is TRBV4-1, the J call TRBJ1-3; 7 bases fit TRBD1. The junction had 7 bases not matched to a gene; V was cut back by 1 base and J by 4 bases. The germline CDR1 and CDR2 sequences are MGHRA and YSYEKL. This CDR3 has 16 residues. CDR3 amino acids: CASSQAPQGQGNTIYF. As DNA, the CDR3 is TGCGCCAGCAGCCAAGCTCCACAGGGACAGGGAAACACCATATATTTT.

This rearrangement joins TRBV29-1 to TRBJ1-2; 11 positions match TRBD1. Germline V gene data show CDR1 as SQVTM and CDR2 as ANQGSEA. The CDR3 is 12 residues long. The CDR3 coding sequence is TGCAGGGGACAGGGGGGGGACTATGGCTACACCTTC. It yields the protein CRGQGGDYGYTF. The variable domain in full, with the rest retrieved from reference TRBV29-1 and TRBJ1-2, is SAVISQKPSRDICQRGTSLTIQCQVDSQVTMMFWYRQQPGQSLTLIATANQGSEATYESGFVIDKFPISRPNLTFSTLTVSNMSPEDSSIYLCRGQGGDYGYTFGSGTRLTVV.

The chain carries TRBV4-1 and TRBJ2-3, with D perhaps matching TRBD2 (6 bases). There are 13 residues in the CDR3. V shed 3 bases and J shed 5 bases, with 9 bases lying between them. Germline V gene data show CDR1 as MGHRA and CDR2 as YSYEKL. DNA for the CDR3: TGCGCCAGCAGCCACGGAGGGAAAGATACGCAGTATTTT. Its translation: CASSHGGKDTQYF.

The chain links TRBV7-3 to TRBJ2-5; D is unresolved. Germline CDR1 is SGHTA and CDR2 is FQGTGA. The length of the CDR3 is 13 residues. The V and J ends lost 3 bases and 0 bases respectively, with 5 bases between them. CDR3 residues: CASSFRHQETQYF. CDR3 in DNA: TGTGCCAGCAGCTTCCGTCACCAAGAGACCCAGTACTTC.